The clone carrying this T cell receptor beta chain was counted at least ten times. The data were obtained in a study of response to subunit inactivated influenza vaccine. One entry per CDR3 protein, called by TCRdb with MiXCR from the RT-PCR reads. The sample yields about 500,000 distinct CDR3 sequences, 16% seen once. The specimen was CD4+ T cells sorted from PBMCs, collected around 25 months after vaccination. The sequence was obtained from a man between 50 and 75 years old who received an inactivated influenza vaccine.

CDR3 sequence (DNA): TGTGCCAGCAGTTTAACAGGGGAATACATTCCCTACGAGCAGTACTTC. It encodes CASSLTGEYIPYEQYF. V gene TRBV12-3 or TRBV12-4 combines with J gene TRBJ2-7; 7 bases are shared with TRBD1. The V segment lost 2 bases and the J segment 2 bases; nucleotides outside the gene matches: 9. This CDR3 is 16 amino acids long.